This T cell receptor beta chain was recorded in a study of T cell responses to AZD1222 COVID-19 vaccine. Study results and caveats: The donor cohort was predominantly white British with a female majority, and clonal diversity may have been underestimated.

This clone was counted once. Its antigen remains unknown. Germline V lookup: CDR1 SGHVS, CDR2 FQNEAQ. This CDR3 is 14 amino acids long. V lost 2 bases and J lost 6, with 13 bases in between. TCRdb's table, derived via immunoSEQ multiplex PCR, lists solely in-frame clones and lacks some. The table has 80,000 or so clones, 70% to 90% seen once. Here the sequenced sample was peripheral blood, taken on day 0 of AZD1222 vaccination. The chain employs TRBV7-8 and TRBJ1-1, with D maybe TRBD1 (5 bases). This clonotype was obtained from an adult in good health. CDR3 amino acids: CASSLWQGSPEAFF. The CDR3 region has the DNA TGTGCCAGCAGCTTATGGCAGGGATCTCCTGAAGCTTTCTTT.